The 25 T cell receptor beta chains in this list originate from one sample, sequenced in a study of control samples from healthy donors and cancer patients. The assay was immunoSEQ multiplex PCR, and TCRdb's table has in-frame clones only and misses some. Among some 120,000 clones, approximately 92% were seen once, and the ten largest hold 1.1%. What was sequenced was PBMCs. Receptors were obtained from a woman aged 50 to 65 with colorectal cancer.

This clone occurred a few times. The V gene is TRBV11-3, the J gene TRBJ1-1; no reliable D call. Germline-derived CDR1 and CDR2 are SGHNT and YENEEA. The CDR3 runs 13 residues. Trimming took off 5 bases at V and 3 bases at J, with 10 bases between the two ends. For the CDR3, the DNA is TGTGCCAGCAGCCGTCAGTTAGACACTGAAGCTTTCTTT. Protein sequence: CASSRQLDTEAFF.

This chain links TRBV9 with TRBJ2-7; 8 bases match TRBD1. The CDR3 sequence is 15 residues long. Germline trimming cut 0 bases from V and 1 base from J; bases unmatched to any gene: 3. Germline CDR1 reads SGDLS; CDR2 reads YYNGEE. The CDR3 loop is CASSVGGTGSYEQYF. In DNA, the CDR3 is TGTGCCAGCAGCGTAGGCGGGACAGGATCCTACGAGCAGTACTTC.

The V gene is TRBV6-5, the J gene TRBJ1-1; D not resolved. Germline V lookup: CDR1 MNHEY, CDR2 SVGAGI. The CDR3 spans 11 residues. V shed 2 bases and J shed 7 bases, with 5 bases lying between them. The CDR3 protein is CASSYKYEAFF. CDR3 DNA: TGTGCCAGCAGTTACAAGTATGAAGCTTTCTTT.

V is TRBV9 and J is TRBJ1-2; D is unresolved. This CDR3 has 15 amino acids. V was pared by 0 bases and J by 8 bases, with 17 bases between. CDR1 is SGDLS and CDR2 is YYNGEE in the germline V gene. Here the CDR3 DNA reads TGTGCCAGCAGCGTAGCTACGGCAGGACCCTTGGGCTACACCTTC. As protein: CASSVATAGPLGYTF. Supplemented by reference TRBV9 and TRBJ1-2, the full variable domain reads DSGVTQTPKHLITATGQRVTLRCSPRSGDLSVYWYQQSLDQGLQFLIQYYNGEERAKGNILERFSAQQFPDLHSELNLSSLELGDSALYFCASSVATAGPLGYTFGSGTRLTVV.

The chain employs TRBV13 and TRBJ2-1; TRBD2 matches at 8 bases. Germline CDR1 and CDR2: PRHDT and FYEKMQ (reference sequence). V was clipped by 0 bases and J by 2 bases; unmatched bases: 0. This CDR3 has 15 amino acids. In DNA, the CDR3 is TGTGCCAGCAGCTTAGGTAGCGGGGCCTACAATGAGCAGTTCTTC. Protein: CASSLGSGAYNEQFF.

The gene calls are TRBV6-5 and TRBJ1-5, with 7 bases that match TRBD1. CDR3 length equals 13 residues. Germline V gene sequence: CDR1 MNHEY, CDR2 SVGAGI. J was trimmed by 5 bases and V by 6 bases; bases with no gene match: 4. The CDR3 DNA reads TGTGCCAGCAGCGGGGACAGATATCAGCCCCAGCATTTT. Its protein product is CASSGDRYQPQHF.

V usage is TRBV2 and J usage is TRBJ2-4; 7 bases are shared with TRBD2. V gave up 3 bases and J gave up 6 bases; unmatched junction bases: 2. This CDR3 comprises 13 residues. The germline CDR1 and CDR2 sequences are SNHLY and FYNNEI. The CDR3 sequence: CASSDPSGNIQYF. The CDR3 bases are TGTGCCAGCAGTGACCCTAGCGGAAACATTCAGTACTTC.

J is TRBJ1-6 and V is TRBV19, with D uncertain. This CDR3 is 14 amino acids long. Germline lookup yields CDR1 LNHDA and CDR2 SQIVND (reference sequence). Trimming left V 3 bases short and J 9 bases short, with 12 bases between. For the CDR3, the DNA is TGTGCCAGTAGTATTACCGGTATGGGTTCACCCCTCCACTTT. This encodes CASSITGMGSPLHF.

The J gene is TRBJ2-3, the V gene TRBV29-1; 10 bases are shared with TRBD2. Losses at the gene ends were 8 bases for V and 0 bases for J; bases not matched to a gene: 5. Looked up from germline, CDR1 is SQVTM and CDR2 is ANQGSEA. The CDR3 is 14 residues long. Here the CDR3 DNA reads TGCAGCATAGGGACTAGCGCTAGCACAGATACGCAGTATTTT. Protein product: CSIGTSASTDTQYF.

This chain links TRBV7-3 with TRBJ2-2; TRBD2 aligns across 7 bases. Germline V gene data show CDR1 as SGHTA and CDR2 as FQGTGA. Trimming at V came to 8 bases and at J to 7 bases, leaving 7 bases not matched to a gene. The CDR3 is made up of 13 amino acids. CDR3 in amino acids: CASGTIKDGELFF. CDR3 sequence (DNA): TGTGCCAGCGGGACTATAAAAGACGGGGAGCTGTTTTTT.

J is TRBJ2-3 and V is TRBV20-1, with 8 bases matching TRBD2. The V segment lost 3 bases and the J segment 6 bases; nucleotides outside the gene matches: 11. Germline V CDR1 and CDR2: DFQATT, SNEGSKA (reference sequence). The CDR3 contains 15 residues. CDR3 DNA sequence: TGCAGTGCTAGTCTTCTGCGGGGGGCCCCCGATACGCAGTATTTT. Its translation: CSASLLRGAPDTQYF.

The J gene is TRBJ1-6, the V gene TRBV19; D gene uncertain. Germline values: CDR1 LNHDA, CDR2 SQIVND (reference sequence). CDR3 length: 16 amino acids. The V and J ends lost 5 bases and 7 bases respectively, with 18 bases between them. In DNA, the CDR3 is TGTGCCAGTAGTCCCTACCCTATCCTACGGAATTCACCCCTCCACTTT. As protein: CASSPYPILRNSPLHF.

This clone was detected a few times. The chain has TRBV9 and TRBJ2-7, with TRBD1 identical over 7 bases. The germline V gene has CDR1 SGDLS and CDR2 YYNGEE. This CDR3 has 14 residues. V was clipped by 3 bases and J by 4 bases; unmatched bases: 7. CDR3 sequence (DNA): TGTGCCAGCAGCGCCGGGACAGAAGAATACGAGCAGTACTTC. Protein product: CASSAGTEEYEQYF.

This clone was observed once. V gene TRBV9 combines with J gene TRBJ1-2; D is possibly TRBD1 (5 bases). This CDR3 is 14 amino acids long. Deletions cut 4 bases from V and 4 bases from J, with 14 bases between. Per the germline V gene, CDR1 is SGDLS and CDR2 is YYNGEE. For the CDR3, the DNA is TGTGCCAGCAGCCGGGCCCAGGGAAGCTATGGCTACACCTTC. Protein sequence: CASSRAQGSYGYTF.

The chain is built from TRBV19 and TRBJ2-3, with 10 positions matching TRBD1. This CDR3 comprises 14 residues. V shed 5 bases and J 5 bases; nucleotides not matched to a gene: 4. Per germline, CDR1 LNHDA and CDR2 SQIVND (reference sequence). The CDR3 DNA is TGTGCCAGTAGTGACAGGGGGCGCGGAGATACGCAGTATTTT. Protein sequence: CASSDRGRGDTQYF.

The J gene is TRBJ2-4, the V gene TRBV7-9; unclear D gene. CDR1 SEHNR and CDR2 FQNEAQ come from the germline V gene (reference sequence). The CDR3 runs to 12 residues. V lost 1 base and J 7 bases, leaving 5 bases between the germline ends. The CDR3: CASSLVENIQYF. The CDR3 nucleotides are TGTGCCAGCAGCTTAGTGGAGAACATTCAGTACTTC.

The V call is TRBV13, the J call TRBJ2-1; D is unresolved. The CDR3 extends over 15 amino acids. The V and J ends lost 5 bases and 0 bases respectively, with 11 bases between them. The germline CDR1 and CDR2 sequences are PRHDT and FYEKMQ (reference sequence). The chain's CDR3 is CASSLRHNSYNEQFF. In nucleotides, the CDR3 is TGTGCCAGCAGCCTACGACACAACTCCTACAATGAGCAGTTCTTC.

The table lists this clone with a few counts. The rearrangement uses TRBV6-5 and TRBJ1-3, with 7 bases identical to TRBD1. V trimming: 7 bases; J trimming: 4 bases; junction bases outside the gene matches: 7. This CDR3 contains 14 residues. Germline CDR1 and CDR2: MNHEY and SVGAGI. The CDR3 region has the DNA TGTGCCAGCAATCTACAGGGGCCCGGAAACACCATATATTTT. Protein sequence: CASNLQGPGNTIYF.

V usage is TRBV7-3 and J usage is TRBJ2-3; no firm D call. V lost 5 bases, J lost 0 bases, and 9 bases lay in between. CDR3 length: 14 residues. The germline gives CDR1 SGHTA, CDR2 FQGTGA. CDR3 coding DNA: TGTGCCAGCAGCGTCGACCCTAGCACAGATACGCAGTATTTT. Amino acid sequence: CASSVDPSTDTQYF.

This chain joins TRBV29-1 and TRBJ1-1; 7 bases fit TRBD1. This CDR3 spans 12 amino acids. Germline V gives CDR1 SQVTM, CDR2 ANQGSEA. V trimming: 6 bases; J trimming: 4 bases; junction bases outside the gene matches: 5. CDR3 nucleotide sequence: TGCAGCGTCTACAGGGGAGGCACTGAAGCTTTCTTT. Translated, it gives CSVYRGGTEAFF.

About this clone itself: One junction end disagrees with the germline gene, perhaps due to a read error. This chain connects TRBV7-7 to TRBJ2-5; the D gene is possibly TRBD1 (6 bases). This CDR3 region has 14 residues. Germline V gene lookup returns CDR1 SSHAT and CDR2 FNYEAQ (reference sequence). CDR3 loop: CASSPIRGKETQYF. For the CDR3, the DNA is TGTGCTAGCAGCCCCATCAGGGGAAAAGAGACCCAGTACTTC.

This chain connects TRBV15 to TRBJ1-4; the match to TRBD1 covers 8 bases. CDR1 LNHNV and CDR2 YYDKDF come from the germline V gene (reference sequence). V lost 5 bases to trimming and J lost 8 bases; unmatched junction nucleotides: 7. The CDR3 runs 14 residues. In nucleotides, the CDR3 is TGTGCCACCAGCCCCGACAGGGGAAGGGAAAAACTGTTTTTT. Encoded protein: CATSPDRGREKLFF.

Regarding this clone: At one boundary the junction diverges from the germline segment, which might be a read error. The J gene is TRBJ2-5, the V gene TRBV27; D remains unclear. The germline V gene has CDR1 MNHEY and CDR2 SMNVEV (reference sequence). The CDR3 has 13 amino acids. CDR3 bases: TGTGCCAGCAGTTTAGGGTCCCAACAGACCCAGTACTTC. Its protein product is CASSLGSQQTQYF.

The V gene is TRBV3-1 (or the pseudogene TRBV3-2), the J gene TRBJ2-1, with D possibly being TRBD1 (5 bases). This CDR3 is built from 14 residues. Per germline, CDR1 LGHDT and CDR2 YNNKEL (reference sequence). Trimming took 4 bases from V and 6 from J, leaving 13 bases between them. CDR3 bases: TGTGCCAGCAGCCTCACTCGGCAGGGCAATGAGCAGTTCTTC. This encodes CASSLTRQGNEQFF.

The chain joins TRBV19 to TRBJ1-6, with D possibly matching TRBD1 (5 bases). The CDR3 is 20 residues long. V was shortened by 1 base and J by 3 bases, with 22 bases between the two germline ends. The V gene's germline CDR1 is LNHDA and CDR2 SQIVND (reference sequence). The CDR3 sequence is CASSIGRKSGGIYYNSPLHF. The CDR3 nucleotides are TGTGCCAGTAGTATAGGAAGGAAGAGTGGGGGGATCTACTATAATTCACCCCTCCACTTT.